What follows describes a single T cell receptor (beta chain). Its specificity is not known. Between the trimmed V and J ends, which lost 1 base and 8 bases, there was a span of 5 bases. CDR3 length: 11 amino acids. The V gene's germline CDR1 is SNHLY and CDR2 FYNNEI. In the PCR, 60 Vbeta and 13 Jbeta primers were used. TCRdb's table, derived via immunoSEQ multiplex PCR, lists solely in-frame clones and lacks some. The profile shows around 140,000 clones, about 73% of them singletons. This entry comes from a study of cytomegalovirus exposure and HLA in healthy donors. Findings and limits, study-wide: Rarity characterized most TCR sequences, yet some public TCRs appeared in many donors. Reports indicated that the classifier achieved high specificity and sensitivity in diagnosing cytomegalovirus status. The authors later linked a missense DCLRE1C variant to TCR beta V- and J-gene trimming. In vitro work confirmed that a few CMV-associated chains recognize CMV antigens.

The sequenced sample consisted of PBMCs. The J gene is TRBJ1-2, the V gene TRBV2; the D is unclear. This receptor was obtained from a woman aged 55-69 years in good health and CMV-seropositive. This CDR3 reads CASSEGEGYTF. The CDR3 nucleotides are TGTGCCAGCAGTGAAGGTGAGGGCTACACCTTC.